The clone carrying this T cell receptor (beta chain) was seen a handful of times. V shed 5 bases and J shed 1 base, with 14 bases lying between them. CDR3 size: 15 residues. A second PCR, run for about 7 to 12 cycles, used a sample-barcoded 5' primer plus a J-beta primer mix. TCRdb passed the 5' RACE reads through MiXCR, listing each CDR3 protein once. The sample records 800,000 to 1,000,000 distinct CDR3 sequences, around 49% being singletons. This entry comes from a study of blood T cells in healthy people across ages. The chain joins TRBV12-3 or TRBV12-4 to TRBJ2-5; D not resolved. The sequenced sample was blood. The origin of this receptor is a man aged 30-40 years in good health. The CDR3 DNA follows: TGTGCCAGCAGTGCGGACGGATCCCCCCAAGAGACCCAGTACTTC. It encodes CASSADGSPQETQYF.